This T cell receptor (beta chain) was recorded in a study of shared clonotypes between healthy human individuals. Regarding the study as a whole: As a rule, naive subsets had a larger estimated richness than memory subsets.

The CDR3 extends over 16 amino acids. Germline V gene lookup returns CDR1 MNHNS and CDR2 SASEGT. Trimming cost V 4 bases and J 2 bases; bases outside gene matches: 9. To note about this clone: The antigen is unknown.

The repertoire was sequenced with immunoSEQ multiplex PCR; TCRdb's copy has only in-frame clones and lacks some. The sample holds roughly 2.4 million clones, approximately 94% seen once. Among the donors, all were Caucasian adults who lived in Nashville, Tennessee. The clonotype comes from a man aged 18 to 35 in good health. Sequencing used naive CD4+ T cells sorted from blood. Subset reported: CD45RA+ positively selected. The chain has TRBV6-1 and TRBJ2-5; 8 bases are shared with TRBD2. The CDR3 nucleotides are TGTGCCAGCAGTGCGCAGAAACTAGCGGAACAAGAGACCCAGTACTTC. Its translation: CASSAQKLAEQETQYF.